This note documents a single T cell receptor (beta chain) sequence. This sample was included in a study of T cell changes during pregnancy in multiple sclerosis. The V end was cut by 3 bases, the J end by 1 base, with 15 bases between. The CDR3 totals 16 residues. The germline gives CDR1 MNHEY, CDR2 SMNVEV (reference sequence). This table comes from immunoSEQ multiplex PCR, and its TCRdb copy is limited to in-frame clones, with some not included. The table records approximately 43,000 clones, around 93% of them present only once. This chain uses TRBV27 with TRBJ2-5, with D possibly matching TRBD2 (6 bases). The sequence was collected from a female donor with multiple sclerosis, enrolled in a pregnancy study. The material was CD8+ T cells from peripheral blood mononuclear cells, obtained in the third trimester of pregnancy. CDR3 amino acids: CASSFLVGGTQETQYF. The CDR3 region has the DNA TGTGCCAGCAGTTTTCTAGTGGGAGGCACCCAAGAGACCCAGTACTTC.